This T cell receptor (beta chain) appears in the sequencing data of a study of cytomegalovirus exposure and HLA in healthy donors. Study-level results: Researchers counted about 150 TCR beta chains as cytomegalovirus-associated. Researchers reported in a later analysis that common viral pathogens appeared linked to several top clusters. TRBV6-2, TRBV6-3 and some other V segments were excluded as indistinguishable. What a later analysis reportedly showed was that an Asian-associated ancestry cluster had fewer N-insertions than the approximately 700-donor mean.

Points on this clone: What it recognizes is unknown.

Trimming cost V 6 bases and J 5 bases, with 11 bases left between them. The CDR3 extends over 13 amino acids. Germline V gene lookup returns CDR1 MNHEY and CDR2 SVGAGI. PCR involved 60 Vbeta and 13 Jbeta primers. Some clones are missing from TCRdb's copy, which holds only in-frame ones; the method was immunoSEQ multiplex PCR. The sample contains more than 90,000 clones, roughly three quarters of which appear only once. The clonotype originates from a woman in her fifties or sixties in good health and CMV-seronegative. The chain couples TRBV6-5 to TRBJ1-5; a weak D match, TRBD1 (6 bases). Source material: PBMCs. This CDR3 reads CASSQGQDQPQHF. CDR3 nucleotides: TGTGCCAGCAGCCAGGGACAAGATCAGCCCCAGCATTTT.